This T cell receptor (beta chain) was found in a study of early T cells in non-severe SARS-CoV-2 infection. TCRdb processed the 5' RACE reads anew with MiXCR; each CDR3 protein has one entry. The repertoire consists of just over 60,000 distinct CDR3 sequences, with 8% to 10% occurring once and the leading ten covering 1.2%. Germline V gene sequence: CDR1 SGHVS, CDR2 FNYEAQ. CDR3 length: 15 amino acids. V was pared by 5 bases and J by 5 bases, with 9 bases of the junction left unmatched. What was sequenced was whole blood. This TCR derives from an adult who was a healthcare worker with PCR-confirmed SARS-CoV-2 infection or an uninfected control (not recorded which). The V call is TRBV7-6, the J call TRBJ2-5; 9 nucleotides agree with TRBD2. The CDR3, as DNA: TGTGCCAGCAGCCCAAGGACTAGCGCAGCGGAGACCCAGTACTTC. This codes for CASSPRTSAAETQYF. Together with reference TRBV7-6 and TRBJ2-5, the CDR3 gives the full variable domain: GAGVSQSPRYKVTKRGQDVALRCDPISGHVSLYWYRQALGQGPEFLTYFNYEAQQDKSGLPNDRFSAERPEGSISTLTIQRTEQRDSAMYRCASSPRTSAAETQYFGPGTRLLVL.